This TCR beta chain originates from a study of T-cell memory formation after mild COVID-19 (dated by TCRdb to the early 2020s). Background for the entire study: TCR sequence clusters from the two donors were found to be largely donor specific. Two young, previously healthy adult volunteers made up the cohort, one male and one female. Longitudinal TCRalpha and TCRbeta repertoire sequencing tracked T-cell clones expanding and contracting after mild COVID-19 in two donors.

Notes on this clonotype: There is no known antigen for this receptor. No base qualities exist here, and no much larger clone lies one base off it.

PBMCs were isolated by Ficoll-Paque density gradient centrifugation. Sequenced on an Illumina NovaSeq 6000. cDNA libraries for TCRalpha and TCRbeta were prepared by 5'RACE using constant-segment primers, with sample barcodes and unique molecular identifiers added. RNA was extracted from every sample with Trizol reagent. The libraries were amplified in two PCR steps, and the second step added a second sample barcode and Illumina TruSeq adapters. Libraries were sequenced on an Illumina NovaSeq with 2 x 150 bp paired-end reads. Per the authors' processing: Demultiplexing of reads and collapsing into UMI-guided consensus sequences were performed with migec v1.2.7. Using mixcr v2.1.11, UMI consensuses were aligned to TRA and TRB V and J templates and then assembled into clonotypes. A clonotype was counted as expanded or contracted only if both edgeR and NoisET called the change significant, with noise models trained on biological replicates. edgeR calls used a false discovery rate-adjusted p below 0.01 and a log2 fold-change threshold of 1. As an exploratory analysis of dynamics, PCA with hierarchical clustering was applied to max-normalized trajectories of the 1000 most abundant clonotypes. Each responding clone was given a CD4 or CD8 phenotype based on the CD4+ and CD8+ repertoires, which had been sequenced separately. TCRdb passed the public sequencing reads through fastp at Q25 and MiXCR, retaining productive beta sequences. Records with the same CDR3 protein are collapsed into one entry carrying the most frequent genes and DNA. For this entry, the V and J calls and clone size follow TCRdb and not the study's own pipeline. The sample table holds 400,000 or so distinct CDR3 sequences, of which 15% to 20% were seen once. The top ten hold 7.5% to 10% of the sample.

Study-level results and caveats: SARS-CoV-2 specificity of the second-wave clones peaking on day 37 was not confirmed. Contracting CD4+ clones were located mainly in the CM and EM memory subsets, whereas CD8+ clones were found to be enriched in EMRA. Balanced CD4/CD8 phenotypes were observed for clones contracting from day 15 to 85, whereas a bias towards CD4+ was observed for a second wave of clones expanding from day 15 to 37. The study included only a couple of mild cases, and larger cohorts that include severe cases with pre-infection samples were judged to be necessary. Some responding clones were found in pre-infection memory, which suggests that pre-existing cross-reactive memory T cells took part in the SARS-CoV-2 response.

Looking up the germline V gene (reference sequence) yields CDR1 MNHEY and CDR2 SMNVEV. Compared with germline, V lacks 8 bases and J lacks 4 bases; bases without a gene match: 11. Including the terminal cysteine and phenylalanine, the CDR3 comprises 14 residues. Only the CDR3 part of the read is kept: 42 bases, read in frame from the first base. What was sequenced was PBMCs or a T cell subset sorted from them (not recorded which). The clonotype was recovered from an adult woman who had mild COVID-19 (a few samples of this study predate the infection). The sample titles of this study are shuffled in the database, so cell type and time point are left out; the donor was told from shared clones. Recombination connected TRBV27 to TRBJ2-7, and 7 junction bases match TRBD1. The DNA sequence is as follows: TGTGCCAGCGGACCAGGGGGATCCGGGTACGAGCAGTACTTC. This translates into CASGPGGSGYEQYF.